This T cell receptor beta chain was documented in a study of CD8+ T cells in alopecia areata. Across the study: Treated individuals took tofacitinib by mouth, 5 to 10 mg twice daily. Dosing spanned 6 to 18 months on tofacitinib, then 6 months off drug.

General study points: Across lesional scalp, and particularly alopecia totalis/universalis, clonality surpassed that of normal scalp.

After isolation, RNA underwent reverse transcription to generate cDNA as the sequencing template. Assay: immunoSEQ multiplex PCR; the TCRdb copy retains only in-frame clones and omits some. This table has some 180,000 clones, over 55% appearing once. Lesional scalp punch biopsies and peripheral blood came from alopecia areata patients. Worth noting for this clone: Its specificity is not known.

Germline assignment: CDR1 SGDLS and CDR2 YYNGEE. CDR3 size: 14 residues. V was trimmed by 4 bases and J by 3 bases, leaving 12 bases between them. Sequenced material: CD4+ T cells sorted from blood, taken at week 0. The chain employs TRBV9 and TRBJ2-3; no firm D call. The source of this sequence is a human donor with alopecia areata. Here the CDR3 reads CASSPEGWTDTQYF. The CDR3 nucleotides are TGTGCCAGCAGCCCCGAAGGGTGGACAGATACGCAGTATTTT.